Reported below is one T cell receptor (beta chain). The method was immunoSEQ multiplex PCR; TCRdb's version includes in-frame clones alone and lacks a portion of them. The data contain tens of thousands of clones, roughly 94% of them singletons. After removal of 5 bases from V and 3 bases from J, the junction contained 2 bases not matched to a gene. CDR3 length equals 15 residues. Germline CDR1 reads SGHAT; CDR2 reads FQNNGV. The record originates from a study of cytomegalovirus exposure and HLA in healthy donors. The V gene is TRBV11-2, the J gene TRBJ2-3, with 13 positions matching TRBD2. The sample comprised PBMCs. The origin of this receptor is a young woman in good health and CMV-seropositive. The CDR3 region has the DNA TGTGCCAGCAGCCCGGGACTAGCGGGAACAGATACGCAGTATTTT. Its translation: CASSPGLAGTDTQYF. Looking up the rest from reference TRBV11-2 and TRBJ2-3 gives the full variable domain: EAGVAQSPRYKIIEKRQSVAFWCNPISGHATLYWYQQILGQGPKLLIQFQNNGVVDDSQLPKDRFSAERLKGVDSTLKIQPAKLEDSAVYLCASSPGLAGTDTQYFGPGTRLTVL.